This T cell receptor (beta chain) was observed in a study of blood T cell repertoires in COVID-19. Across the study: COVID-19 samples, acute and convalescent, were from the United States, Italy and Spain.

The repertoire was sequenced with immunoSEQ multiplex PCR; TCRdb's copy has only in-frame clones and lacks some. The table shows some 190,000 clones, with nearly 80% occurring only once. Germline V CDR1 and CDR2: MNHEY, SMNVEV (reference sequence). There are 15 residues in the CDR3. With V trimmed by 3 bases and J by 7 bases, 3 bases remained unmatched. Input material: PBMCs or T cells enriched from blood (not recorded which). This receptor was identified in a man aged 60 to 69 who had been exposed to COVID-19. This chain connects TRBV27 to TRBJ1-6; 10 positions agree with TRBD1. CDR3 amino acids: CASSFGTGVNSPLHF. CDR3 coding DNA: TGTGCCAGCAGTTTTGGGACAGGGGTGAATTCACCCCTCCACTTT.